A selection of T cell receptor beta chains follows, all from one sample in a study of cytomegalovirus exposure and HLA in healthy donors. Profiled with immunoSEQ multiplex PCR; TCRdb holds only in-frame clones, not every one. The sample holds some 210,000 clones, 60% to 80% seen once. The source material was PBMCs. These TCRs come from a woman aged 30 to 39 in good health and CMV-seropositive. CDR3s include the opening cysteine and the closing phenylalanine or tryptophan. The D gene is left open where the match is weak. Clone size is not always given. Where it is, it says once, few, many or a class for expanded clones.

d_call: TRBD2; j_call: TRBJ2-7; v_call: TRBV5-1; clone_size: few; cdr3_aa: CASSGLAGPTEQYF; cdr3_nt: TGCGCCAGCAGTGGACTAGCGGGACCCACCGAGCAGTACTTC
d_call: TRBD2; j_call: TRBJ2-1; v_call: TRBV18; clone_size: .; cdr3_aa: CASSPEGGGALNEQFF; cdr3_nt: TGTGCCAGCTCACCAGAGGGCGGGGGGGCCCTGAATGAGCAGTTCTTC
d_call: .; j_call: TRBJ2-1; v_call: TRBV7-2; clone_size: .; cdr3_aa: CASSSTRYNEQFF; cdr3_nt: TGTGCCAGCAGCTCCACGCGCTACAATGAGCAGTTCTTC
d_call: .; j_call: TRBJ2-1; v_call: TRBV7-2; clone_size: .; cdr3_aa: CASGAGSGHNEQFF; cdr3_nt: TGTGCCAGCGGGGCAGGTTCGGGTCACAATGAGCAGTTCTTC
d_call: .; j_call: TRBJ1-3; v_call: TRBV7-2; clone_size: few; cdr3_aa: CASSLARRGSNTIYF; cdr3_nt: TGTGCCAGCAGCTTAGCGCGAAGGGGGTCAAACACCATATATTTT
d_call: .; j_call: TRBJ2-7; v_call: TRBV10-3; clone_size: .; cdr3_aa: CAIAGTSLEGEQYF; cdr3_nt: TGTGCCATCGCCGGGACATCCCTCGAGGGCGAGCAGTACTTC
d_call: .; j_call: TRBJ1-3; v_call: TRBV30; clone_size: .; cdr3_aa: CAWSVQGNTIYF; cdr3_nt: TGTGCCTGGAGTGTTCAGGGAAACACCATATATTTT
d_call: .; j_call: TRBJ1-2; v_call: TRBV5-4; clone_size: .; cdr3_aa: CASSPTANYGYTF; cdr3_nt: TGTGCCAGCAGCCCGACAGCTAACTATGGCTACACCTTC
d_call: TRBD2; j_call: TRBJ2-7; v_call: TRBV28; clone_size: .; cdr3_aa: CASRSGGVYEQYF; cdr3_nt: TGTGCCAGCAGGTCGGGGGGGGTTTACGAGCAGTACTTC
d_call: TRBD2; j_call: TRBJ2-1; v_call: TRBV19; clone_size: .; cdr3_aa: CASSRTSGSYEQFF; cdr3_nt: TGTGCCAGTAGCCGGACTAGCGGGAGCTATGAGCAGTTCTTC
d_call: .; j_call: TRBJ1-4; v_call: TRBV4-3; clone_size: .; cdr3_aa: CASSRTDNEKLFF; cdr3_nt: TGCGCCAGCAGCCGGACAGATAATGAAAAACTGTTTTTT
d_call: .; j_call: TRBJ2-5; v_call: TRBV5-4; clone_size: few; cdr3_aa: CASSFSIDQETQYF; cdr3_nt: TGTGCCAGCAGCTTTTCGATAGATCAAGAGACCCAGTACTTC
d_call: .; j_call: TRBJ1-2; v_call: TRBV5-1; clone_size: .; cdr3_aa: CASSLGGKYGYTF; cdr3_nt: TGCGCCAGCAGCTTGGGCGGGAAGTATGGCTACACCTTC
d_call: .; j_call: TRBJ1-6; v_call: TRBV2; clone_size: few; cdr3_aa: CASIIDRSGARNAPLHF; cdr3_nt: TGTGCCAGCATTATCGACAGATCAGGGGCGCGGAACGCACCCCTCCACTTT
d_call: .; j_call: TRBJ1-4; v_call: TRBV15; clone_size: few; cdr3_aa: CATSRDPRSTGKANEKLFF; cdr3_nt: TGTGCCACCAGCAGAGATCCTCGATCCACGGGGAAAGCTAATGAAAAACTGTTTTTT
d_call: TRBD2; j_call: TRBJ2-3; v_call: TRBV5-1; clone_size: once; cdr3_aa: CASSTGLARYTDTQYF; cdr3_nt: TGCGCCAGCAGCACCGGACTAGCGCGATACACAGATACGCAGTATTTT
d_call: TRBD2; j_call: TRBJ2-1; v_call: TRBV9; clone_size: .; cdr3_aa: CASSVAGGGYNEQFF; cdr3_nt: TGTGCCAGCAGCGTCGCCGGCGGGGGGTACAATGAGCAGTTCTTC
d_call: .; j_call: TRBJ2-1; v_call: TRBV27; clone_size: .; cdr3_aa: CASNEGQYNEQFF; cdr3_nt: TGTGCCAGCAACGAAGGACAGTACAATGAGCAGTTCTTC
d_call: .; j_call: TRBJ2-1; v_call: TRBV7-9; clone_size: .; cdr3_aa: CASSLRDRSYNEQFF; cdr3_nt: TGTGCCAGCAGCCTGCGGGACCGGTCCTACAATGAGCAGTTCTTC
d_call: .; j_call: TRBJ2-2; v_call: TRBV7-7; clone_size: .; cdr3_aa: CASSGKRPGTGELFF; cdr3_nt: TGTGCCAGCAGCGGCAAGCGGCCCGGCACCGGGGAGCTGTTTTTT
d_call: TRBD1; j_call: TRBJ2-3; v_call: TRBV5-6; clone_size: once; cdr3_aa: CASDTGTGRGTDTQYF; cdr3_nt: TGTGCCAGTGATACCGGGACAGGGAGGGGTACAGATACGCAGTATTTT
d_call: TRBD1; j_call: TRBJ1-5; v_call: TRBV29-1; clone_size: .; cdr3_aa: CSVGQGAGQPQHF; cdr3_nt: TGCAGCGTAGGTCAGGGGGCTGGGCAGCCCCAGCATTTT
d_call: TRBD1; j_call: TRBJ2-1; v_call: TRBV7-2; clone_size: .; cdr3_aa: CASSLVPRDRGRNEQFF; cdr3_nt: TGTGCCAGCAGCTTAGTTCCTCGGGACAGGGGGAGGAATGAGCAGTTCTTC
d_call: .; j_call: TRBJ2-4; v_call: TRBV9; clone_size: .; cdr3_aa: CASSPGTGADGNIQYF; cdr3_nt: TGTGCCAGCAGCCCCGGCACTGGGGCGGATGGAAACATTCAGTACTTC
d_call: TRBD2; j_call: TRBJ2-1; v_call: TRBV27; clone_size: .; cdr3_aa: CASSPGLAGGPIYNEQFF; cdr3_nt: TGTGCCAGCAGTCCGGGACTAGCGGGGGGGCCCATCTACAATGAGCAGTTCTTC
d_call: .; j_call: TRBJ2-5; v_call: TRBV18; clone_size: once; cdr3_aa: CASSSSSGQKQETQYF; cdr3_nt: TGTGCCAGCTCATCCTCCTCAGGACAGAAACAAGAGACCCAGTACTTC
d_call: .; j_call: TRBJ2-3; v_call: TRBV28; clone_size: .; cdr3_aa: CASTLTRGGTDTQYF; cdr3_nt: TGTGCCAGCACCCTGACTAGGGGAGGAACAGATACGCAGTATTTT
d_call: TRBD2; j_call: TRBJ2-2; v_call: TRBV15; clone_size: .; cdr3_aa: CATSRDSAGLAGNTGELFF; cdr3_nt: TGTGCCACCAGCAGAGATTCGGCCGGACTAGCGGGGAACACCGGGGAGCTGTTTTTT
d_call: .; j_call: TRBJ1-1; v_call: TRBV5-6; clone_size: .; cdr3_aa: CASSLLDAVTEAFF; cdr3_nt: TGTGCCAGCAGCTTGTTAGATGCGGTCACTGAAGCTTTCTTT
d_call: TRBD2; j_call: TRBJ2-3; v_call: TRBV5-1; clone_size: .; cdr3_aa: CASSSSTSGGPGDTQYF; cdr3_nt: TGCGCCAGCAGCTCCTCGACTAGCGGGGGGCCCGGAGATACGCAGTATTTT
d_call: TRBD1; j_call: TRBJ2-3; v_call: TRBV28; clone_size: few; cdr3_aa: CASSLWGQGKDTQYF; cdr3_nt: TGTGCCAGCAGTTTATGGGGACAGGGGAAAGATACGCAGTATTTT
d_call: .; j_call: TRBJ1-2; v_call: TRBV28; clone_size: .; cdr3_aa: CASSLLLASRYGYTF; cdr3_nt: TGTGCCAGCAGCTTGCTTCTGGCCTCCCGCTATGGCTACACCTTC
d_call: TRBD2; j_call: TRBJ2-7; v_call: TRBV7-2; clone_size: once; cdr3_aa: CASSSQSGGDYEQYF; cdr3_nt: TGTGCCAGCAGTTCTCAAAGCGGGGGGGACTACGAGCAGTACTTC
d_call: .; j_call: TRBJ2-6; v_call: TRBV19; clone_size: .; cdr3_aa: CASSIAGIGRAGAGANVLTF; cdr3_nt: TGTGCCAGTAGTATAGCCGGCATCGGTAGGGCAGGGGCTGGGGCCAACGTCCTGACTTTC
d_call: .; j_call: TRBJ1-5; v_call: TRBV21-1; clone_size: few; cdr3_aa: CASSTELKGDSNQPQHF; cdr3_nt: TGTGCCAGCAGCACGGAATTGAAGGGGGATAGCAATCAGCCCCAGCATTTT
d_call: .; j_call: TRBJ2-7; v_call: TRBV27; clone_size: .; cdr3_aa: CASRPGGGHRYEQYF; cdr3_nt: TGTGCCAGCAGACCGGGTGGGGGCCATCGGTACGAGCAGTACTTC
d_call: .; j_call: TRBJ1-1; v_call: TRBV2; clone_size: few; cdr3_aa: CAIKQGFTEAFF; cdr3_nt: TGTGCCATCAAACAGGGCTTCACTGAAGCTTTCTTT
d_call: TRBD2; j_call: TRBJ2-2; v_call: TRBV6-1; clone_size: .; cdr3_aa: CASSEGLAGFRELFF; cdr3_nt: TGTGCCAGCAGTGAAGGACTAGCGGGATTCCGGGAGCTGTTTTTT
d_call: TRBD2; j_call: TRBJ2-7; v_call: TRBV19; clone_size: .; cdr3_aa: CASSSRGGEKPYEQYF; cdr3_nt: TGTGCCAGTAGTTCCCGGGGGGGGGAAAAACCCTACGAGCAGTACTTC
d_call: .; j_call: TRBJ2-3; v_call: TRBV2; clone_size: .; cdr3_aa: CASRRSGEFVDTQYF; cdr3_nt: TGTGCCAGCAGAAGATCGGGGGAGTTCGTAGATACGCAGTATTTT
d_call: TRBD1; j_call: TRBJ1-1; v_call: TRBV6-6; clone_size: few; cdr3_aa: CASSTDRGTEAFF; cdr3_nt: TGTGCCAGCTCAACGGACAGGGGCACTGAAGCTTTCTTT
d_call: .; j_call: TRBJ2-6; v_call: TRBV6-6; clone_size: .; cdr3_aa: CASLAGFAGANVLTF; cdr3_nt: TGTGCCAGCCTTGCGGGGTTCGCTGGGGCCAACGTCCTGACTTTC
d_call: .; j_call: TRBJ1-6; v_call: TRBV13; clone_size: few; cdr3_aa: CASSPGRGYNSPLHF; cdr3_nt: TGTGCCAGCAGCCCTGGACGGGGGTATAATTCACCCCTCCACTTT
d_call: TRBD1; j_call: TRBJ1-4; v_call: TRBV27; clone_size: .; cdr3_aa: CASSLSNHRTGETNEKLFF; cdr3_nt: TGTGCCAGCAGTTTATCCAACCACAGGACAGGGGAGACTAATGAAAAACTGTTTTTT
d_call: .; j_call: TRBJ1-1; v_call: TRBV11-2; clone_size: few; cdr3_aa: CASSLGQAGGTEAFF; cdr3_nt: TGTGCCAGCAGCTTAGGTCAGGCGGGGGGAACTGAAGCTTTCTTT
d_call: TRBD1; j_call: TRBJ2-2; v_call: TRBV6-6; clone_size: .; cdr3_aa: CASSARDRNTGELFF; cdr3_nt: TGTGCCAGCAGTGCCCGGGACAGGAACACCGGGGAGCTGTTTTTT
d_call: .; j_call: TRBJ1-2; v_call: TRBV5-1; clone_size: .; cdr3_aa: CASSPGEGGGYTF; cdr3_nt: TGCGCCAGCAGCCCCGGGGAGGGAGGTGGCTACACCTTC